Listed below are T cell receptor beta chains from one sample, sequenced in a study of blood T cells in healthy people across ages. TCRdb re-derived calls from the 5' RACE reads in MiXCR, one entry per CDR3 protein. The sample holds 550,000 to 650,000 distinct CDR3 sequences, approximately 30% seen once. Sequenced input: blood. The source of these receptors is a woman aged 80 or over in good health. Each CDR3 is given with its conserved first and last residue. Each record gives: D gene, clone size, V gene, J gene, CDR3 DNA, CDR3 protein. D genes are given only for firm matches. Clone size, where shown, is once, few, many, or a class for clones that have expanded.

>.|.|TRBV7-2|TRBJ1-1
TGTGCCAGCAGCTTAGGGGAGGGGCGGTGGAACACTGAAGCTTTCTTT
CASSLGEGRWNTEAFF
>.|.|TRBV6-5|TRBJ1-3
TGTGCCAGCAGCCGGAATAGCCCACCCGGAAACACCATATATTTT
CASSRNSPPGNTIYF
>.|many|TRBV6-1|TRBJ1-2
TGTGCCAGCAGCGACGGACCCTATGGCTACACCTTC
CASSDGPYGYTF
>.|many|TRBV7-9|TRBJ1-1
TGTGCCAGCAGCGCCCAGACACGGAACACTGAAGCTTTCTTT
CASSAQTRNTEAFF
>TRBD1|many|TRBV29-1|TRBJ1-2
TGCAGCGGGGGGACAGGAAAAAACTATGGCTACACCTTC
CSGGTGKNYGYTF
>.|few|TRBV11-2|TRBJ2-5
TGTGCCAGCAGCTCCCAAACTAAGGGGGAGACCCAGTACTTC
CASSSQTKGETQYF
>TRBD2|.|TRBV12-3/TRBV12-4|TRBJ2-3
TGTGCCAGCAGTTCTGGACTAGCAAGAGATACGCAGTATTTT
CASSSGLARDTQYF
>TRBD1|few|TRBV7-6|TRBJ2-1
TGTGCCAGCAGCTTAGGGATCGGGCCAGGGGGCGATGAGCAGTTCTTC
CASSLGIGPGGDEQFF
>TRBD1|few|TRBV11-2|TRBJ1-4
TGTGCCAGCAGCTTCGGGACAGGAACTAATGAAAAACTGTTTTTT
CASSFGTGTNEKLFF
>.|.|TRBV3-1|TRBJ1-2
TGTGCCAGCAGCCGGGGGGACGGAGATGGCTACACCTTC
CASSRGDGDGYTF
>.|few|TRBV20-1|TRBJ1-1
TGCAGTGCTAGAGCAGGGGCGGGCACTGAAGCTTTCTTT
CSARAGAGTEAFF
>TRBD1|many|TRBV6-2/TRBV6-3|TRBJ2-1
TGTGCCAGCAGTTACTCGATTGGGACAGGGGCCAATGAGCAGTTCTTC
CASSYSIGTGANEQFF
>.|few|TRBV28|TRBJ1-2
TGTGCCAGCAGCCCGGGAGGGGGGGCGCTTGGCTACACCTTC
CASSPGGGALGYTF
>TRBD1|few|TRBV7-8|TRBJ2-1
TGTGCCGGCAGCTTACGACAACAGGGGGCTTATTACAATGAGCAGTTCTTC
CAGSLRQQGAYYNEQFF
>TRBD2|.|TRBV7-2|TRBJ2-6
TGTGCCAGCAGCCACCCTAGCGGGGGCTCTGGGGCCAACGTCCTGACTTTC
CASSHPSGGSGANVLTF
>TRBD1|once|TRBV5-6|TRBJ1-4
TGTGCCAGCAGCTTGGGACAGGGAGTATATGAAGGTGAAAAACTGTTTTTT
CASSLGQGVYEGEKLFF
>.|many|TRBV20-1|TRBJ2-1
TGCAGTGCAGGAAAGGGGTTTGTGGATGAGCAGTTCTTC
CSAGKGFVDEQFF
>TRBD2|.|TRBV6-1|TRBJ2-6
TGTGCCAGCAGTCGCCGTACCAGGGACTACTCTGGGGCCAACGTCCTGACTTTC
CASSRRTRDYSGANVLTF
>.|many|TRBV5-1|TRBJ2-1
TGCGCCAGCAGCTTGGATTCGCGGGACAATGAGCAGTTCTTC
CASSLDSRDNEQFF
>.|.|TRBV20-1|TRBJ1-3
TGCAGTGCTAGAGATGGAGGGGATGGAAACACCATATATTTT
CSARDGGDGNTIYF
>TRBD1|many|TRBV7-6|TRBJ1-2
TGTGCCAGCAGCTTAGCCCCTGACAGGGGGGGCAACTATGGCTACACCTTC
CASSLAPDRGGNYGYTF
>TRBD2|few|TRBV3-1|TRBJ2-3
TGTGCCAGCAGCCAGGGGGGGGGAGGGACGCAGTATTTT
CASSQGGGGTQYF
>.|.|TRBV20-1|TRBJ2-7
TGCAGTGCTAGAGCTCCCCTGGAGAGCTCCTACGAGCAGTACTTC
CSARAPLESSYEQYF
>.|.|TRBV15|TRBJ1-2
TGTGCCACCAGCAGAGATGGTGGGGTCGGAGTCTATGGCTACACCTTC
CATSRDGGVGVYGYTF
>TRBD1|many|TRBV13|TRBJ2-6
TGTGCCAGCAGCCGCCGGACAGGGGGGAGAGCTGGGGCCAACGTCCTGACTTTC
CASSRRTGGRAGANVLTF
>TRBD1|.|TRBV5-5|TRBJ1-4
TGTGCCAGCAGCCCACAGGGGGTTTCGGCTGAAAAACTGTTTTTT
CASSPQGVSAEKLFF